Listed below are T cell receptor beta chains from one sample, sequenced in a study of cytomegalovirus exposure and HLA in healthy donors. Assay used: immunoSEQ multiplex PCR; TCRdb lists only in-frame clones, some missing. The sample has about 160,000 clones; around three quarters are singletons. The sample was PBMCs. All receptors come from a woman between 35 and 50 years old in good health and CMV-seronegative. The CDR3 runs from the conserved cysteine through the conserved F or W. A D gene is named only where the DNA matches it firmly. The size entry is marked missing in some rows and otherwise reads once, few, many or a size class.

abundance	len	v_gene	d_gene	j_gene	CDR3nt	CDR3aa
-	15	TRBV5-1	TRBD1	TRBJ1-1	TGCGCCAGCAGTTATCGGGACAGGGGGTTCTCTGAAGCTTTCTTT	CASSYRDRGFSEAFF
-	15	TRBV5-8	TRBD1	TRBJ2-5	TGTGCCAGCAGCTCTGGGACAGGGCGGCAAGAGACCCAGTACTTC	CASSSGTGRQETQYF
-	14	TRBV6-6	-	TRBJ1-5	TGTGCCAGCAGTACCAGGGAAGGCAATCAGCCCCAGCATTTT	CASSTREGNQPQHF
-	13	TRBV7-2	TRBD1	TRBJ1-2	TGTGCCAGCAGGGAGGGGACAGGGGGAGGCTACACCTTC	CASREGTGGGYTF
-	14	TRBV5-1	-	TRBJ1-3	TGCGCCAGCAGCCAGGGGACATCTGGAAACACCATATATTTT	CASSQGTSGNTIYF
-	14	TRBV5-4	TRBD1	TRBJ2-5	TGTGCCAGCAGTCCGGGACAGGGCGAGGAGACCCAGTACTTC	CASSPGQGEETQYF
-	17	TRBV5-1	-	TRBJ2-6	TGCGCCAGCAGGAAGGAGGCGGGGCTCGCTGGGGCCAACGTCCTGACTTTC	CASRKEAGLAGANVLTF
-	15	TRBV18	-	TRBJ2-3	TGTGCCAGCTCAGCCAGGGTTGCTAGCACAGATACGCAGTATTTT	CASSARVASTDTQYF
once	14	TRBV12-5	TRBD1	TRBJ2-5	TGTGCTAGTGGTTTGGGACAGGGGAGGGAGACCCAGTACTTC	CASGLGQGRETQYF
-	14	TRBV5-6	-	TRBJ2-1	TGTGCCAGCAGCTATCCAGGGGCGGGCGATGAGCAGTTCTTC	CASSYPGAGDEQFF
-	15	TRBV4-1	-	TRBJ2-7	TGCGCCAGCAGCCAAGCCCCAACGGGGTCTTACGAGCAGTACTTC	CASSQAPTGSYEQYF
-	13	TRBV10-1	-	TRBJ1-1	TGCGCCAGCAGTGCCACATTAAACACTGAAGCTTTCTTT	CASSATLNTEAFF
-	14	TRBV18	-	TRBJ1-6	TGTGCCAGCTCACCAGATCCAGTTAATTCACCCCTCCACTTT	CASSPDPVNSPLHF
-	15	TRBV6-1	TRBD2	TRBJ2-5	TGTGCCAGCAGTGAACAGGCTAGCGGGGGCCGAGCCTTATACTTC	CASSEQASGGRALYF
-	14	TRBV5-1	TRBD1	TRBJ2-7	TGCGCCAGCAGCTGGGGGACAGATTCCTACGAGCAGTACTTC	CASSWGTDSYEQYF
-	14	TRBV5-1	TRBD1	TRBJ1-1	TGCGCCAGCAGCTTGAGGACAGGGGACACTGAAGCTTTCTTT	CASSLRTGDTEAFF
-	20	TRBV10-3	TRBD1	TRBJ2-1	TGTGCCATCAGTGAGGTCCTCCTCCGAGAAACAGGGGCCGGTAACAATGAGCAGTTCTTC	CAISEVLLRETGAGNNEQFF
-	15	TRBV21-1	-	TRBJ1-2	TGTGCCAGCCGGTGGCAGGGGCAGGGGGACGATGGCTACACCTTC	CASRWQGQGDDGYTF
-	14	TRBV7-9	TRBD1	TRBJ1-2	TGTGCCAGCAGCTATGCGACAGGGGGGTATGGCTACACCTTC	CASSYATGGYGYTF
-	13	TRBV5-1	-	TRBJ2-7	TGCGCCAGCAGCACAGGGTTACCGGCCGAGCAGTACTTC	CASSTGLPAEQYF
-	16	TRBV5-8	-	TRBJ1-6	TGTGCCAGCAGCTTTACAGGGCGCTCCTATAATTCACCCCTCCACTTT	CASSFTGRSYNSPLHF
-	19	TRBV5-1	TRBD2	TRBJ2-7	TGCGCCAGCAGCCTCGCAGTGGGGAAAGGGGCGGGGGGGCCCTACGAGCAGTACTTC	CASSLAVGKGAGGPYEQYF
-	15	TRBV6-1	TRBD1	TRBJ1-2	TGTGCCAGCAGACAAGAACAGGGGCACAACTATGGCTACACCTTC	CASRQEQGHNYGYTF
-	14	TRBV7-2	-	TRBJ1-2	TGTGCCAGCAGCTTTCGTGTTTCTAACTATGGCTACACCTTC	CASSFRVSNYGYTF
-	11	TRBV2	-	TRBJ1-1	TGTGCCAGCACAGGGGCCACTGAAGCTTTCTTT	CASTGATEAFF
-	10	TRBV29-1	-	TRBJ2-3	TGCAGCGTTGTCGGAGATACGCAGTATTTT	CSVVGDTQYF
-	15	TRBV5-1	TRBD2	TRBJ2-1	TGCGCCAGCTCCCCCGGGACTAGCGGATACAATGAGCAGTTCTTC	CASSPGTSGYNEQFF
-	17	TRBV5-1	TRBD1	TRBJ1-4	TGCGCCAGCAGCTTTGACGTACCGGGACAGGCTAATGAAAAACTGTTTTTT	CASSFDVPGQANEKLFF
once	15	TRBV5-5	TRBD2	TRBJ2-5	TGTGCCAGCAGCCGCGGGGGGGCCCAACAAGAGACCCAGTACTTC	CASSRGGAQQETQYF
-	15	TRBV28	-	TRBJ1-3	TGTGCCAGCAGCGCTAGCGGGGGCGGTGGAAACACCATATATTTT	CASSASGGGGNTIYF
-	15	TRBV28	TRBD1	TRBJ1-2	TGTGCCAGCAGTTCCTCCGGGACAGGGAACTATGGCTACACCTTC	CASSSSGTGNYGYTF
-	15	TRBV5-4	TRBD1	TRBJ2-2	TGTGCCAGCAGCTCTGACAGGGGACAGGGCGGGGAGCTGTTTTTT	CASSSDRGQGGELFF
-	16	TRBV7-9	TRBD1	TRBJ1-1	TGTGCCATCCTCTCCCCGAGACAGGGGGTGAACACTGAAGCTTTCTTT	CAILSPRQGVNTEAFF
-	12	TRBV29-1	TRBD1	TRBJ1-3	TGCAGCGCGACAGGGCCGGGAAACACCATATATTTT	CSATGPGNTIYF
-	16	TRBV27	TRBD1	TRBJ1-5	TGTGCCAGCAGTTTGGGACGGACAGGGAACAATCAGCCCCAGCATTTT	CASSLGRTGNNQPQHF
-	16	TRBV6-1	TRBD1	TRBJ1-2	TGTGCCAGCAGTGATGGGTCGCGGACAGGGGGCTCTGGCTACACCTTC	CASSDGSRTGGSGYTF
once	15	TRBV4-1	TRBD1	TRBJ2-2	TGCGCCAGCAGCCCTCGGGCAGGGGGCTACCGGGAGCTGTTTTTT	CASSPRAGGYRELFF
-	15	TRBV7-9	TRBD2	TRBJ2-2	TGTGCCAGCATCGACGGACTAGCGGACACCGGGGAGCTGTTTTTT	CASIDGLADTGELFF
-	16	TRBV5-4	TRBD2	TRBJ2-3	TGTGCCAGCAGTGAGCGGGGGGGAGCCCGCACAGATACGCAGTATTTT	CASSERGGARTDTQYF
many	13	TRBV7-9	TRBD1	TRBJ2-7	TGTGCCAGCAGAAAAGACAGGGCCTCCGAGCAGTACTTC	CASRKDRASEQYF
few	13	TRBV2	-	TRBJ1-1	TGTGCCAGCAGTGGGACTGGTATGGCTGAAGCTTTCTTT	CASSGTGMAEAFF